The 30 T cell receptor beta chains below come from one sample, sequenced in a study of cytomegalovirus exposure and HLA in healthy donors. Amplification used 60 Vbeta primers and 13 Jbeta primers. Sequenced by immunoSEQ multiplex PCR; TCRdb stores in-frame clones only, minus some. The sample is made up of 190,000 or so clones, and the top ten hold less than 0.9% of it. Sequenced input: PBMCs. The receptors were gathered from a boy younger than 18 in good health and CMV-seronegative.

The chain carries TRBV30 and TRBJ1-2, with a tentative D call TRBD1 (5 bases). Germline lookup yields CDR1 GTSNPN and CDR2 SVGIG (reference sequence). The CDR3 has 15 residues. Between the trimmed V and J ends, which lost 0 bases and 1 base, there was a span of 12 bases. The CDR3 here is CAWSVRAGNNYGYTF. In nucleotides, the CDR3 is TGTGCCTGGAGTGTACGGGCAGGGAATAACTATGGCTACACCTTC.

The V gene is TRBV6-4, the J gene TRBJ2-2; 7 bases are shared with TRBD1. V shed 8 bases, J shed 2 bases, and the junction held 11 bases outside the gene matches. The germline V gene has CDR1 MRHNA and CDR2 SNTAGT. The CDR3 runs to 16 residues. For the CDR3, the DNA is TGTGCCAGCTCCCCCGGGACAGCGATTAACACCGGGGAGCTGTTTTTT. Amino acids: CASSPGTAINTGELFF.

Details on this clone: Within the sample, other DNA sequences also encode this same CDR3. The V gene is TRBV5-1, the J gene TRBJ1-6; TRBD1 agrees at 8 bases. The germline V gene has CDR1 SGHRS and CDR2 YFSETQ. J lost 6 bases, V lost 2 bases, and 1 base had no gene match. There are 14 residues in the CDR3. The CDR3 protein is CASSFDRGNSPLHF. The DNA for the CDR3 is TGCGCCAGCAGCTTCGACAGGGGTAATTCACCCCTCCACTTT.

The rearrangement uses TRBV19 and TRBJ1-5, with a possible D match to TRBD1 (6 bases). Per germline, CDR1 LNHDA and CDR2 SQIVND (reference sequence). The V gene lost 3 bases and the J gene lost 0 bases, with 15 bases spanning the gap. The CDR3 runs 17 residues. The CDR3 loop is CASSMRGWMNSNQPQHF. For the CDR3, the DNA is TGTGCCAGTAGTATGAGGGGGTGGATGAATAGCAATCAGCCCCAGCATTTT.

This sequence joins TRBV6-1 and TRBJ1-1; no clear D gene. Germline V CDR1 and CDR2: MNHNS, SASEGT. Trimming removed 6 bases from V and 11 bases from J, with 13 bases in between. The CDR3 has 11 amino acids. The CDR3 sequence: CASREGPGAFF. CDR3 sequence (DNA): TGTGCCAGCAGGGAGGGCCCGGGGGCTTTCTTT.

This chain connects TRBV4-2 to TRBJ1-5; 9 nucleotides line up with TRBD1. The ends lost 2 bases at V and 2 bases at J; junction bases unmatched: 4. CDR3 length: 16 amino acids. The V gene's germline CDR1 is LGHNA and CDR2 YNFKEQ. The CDR3: CASSQLDRGGNQPQHF. The CDR3 nucleotides are TGTGCCAGCAGCCAACTGGACAGGGGAGGCAATCAGCCCCAGCATTTT.

The V gene is TRBV5-6, the J gene TRBJ1-6, with D possibly being TRBD1 (6 bases). This CDR3 contains 14 residues. Germline V lookup: CDR1 SGHDT, CDR2 YYEEEE. Trimming shortened V by 1 base and J by 9 bases, and 11 bases separated the two germline ends. CDR3 residues: CASSLLGASSPLHF. The CDR3 coding sequence is TGTGCCAGCAGCTTGCTGGGGGCTAGTTCACCCCTCCACTTT.

The gene calls are TRBV7-9 and TRBJ2-3; 7 nucleotides align to TRBD2. CDR1 is SEHNR, CDR2 FQNEAQ, per germline (reference sequence). This CDR3 contains 16 residues. Trimming removed 6 bases from V and 3 bases from J; junction bases left unmatched: 12. CDR3 sequence (DNA): TGTGCCAGCAGTTCTTTTTCTCAGGGAGGGACAGATACGCAGTATTTT. Amino acids: CASSSFSQGGTDTQYF.

The chain has TRBV2 and TRBJ2-3; 9 positions match TRBD1. Germline V gene lookup returns CDR1 SNHLY and CDR2 FYNNEI. This CDR3 is 16 amino acids long. The J segment lost 0 bases and the V segment lost 6 bases, leaving 7 bases of the junction unmatched. Here the CDR3 DNA reads TGTGCCAGCAGCCTACAGGGGGCCCTGAGCACAGATACGCAGTATTTT. Its translation is CASSLQGALSTDTQYF. The full variable domain, its missing parts supplied by reference TRBV2 and TRBJ2-3, is EPEVTQTPSHQVTQMGQEVILRCVPISNHLYFYWYRQILGQKVEFLVSFYNNEISEKSEIFDDQFSVERPDGSNFTLKIRSTKLEDSAMYFCASSLQGALSTDTQYFGPGTRLTVL.

The V and J genes are TRBV19 and TRBJ1-5, with TRBD1 matching over 9 bases. Per the germline V gene, CDR1 is LNHDA and CDR2 is SQIVND (reference sequence). The CDR3 extends over 15 amino acids. J was trimmed by 7 bases and V by 6 bases; bases with no gene match: 10. The CDR3 is CASRVSDRGRQPQHF. In nucleotides, the CDR3 is TGTGCCAGTAGGGTCTCGGACAGGGGCAGGCAGCCCCAGCATTTT.

The chain links TRBV9 to TRBJ1-2; 7 bases agree with TRBD1. Germline assignment: CDR1 SGDLS and CDR2 YYNGEE. The trim removed 3 bases at V and 8 bases at J, leaving 10 bases unmatched. CDR3 length: 14 amino acids. DNA for the CDR3: TGTGCCAGCAGCGCCCAACAGGGGCTCGAGGGCTACACCTTC. This gives the protein CASSAQQGLEGYTF. Full variable domain (rest looked up from reference TRBV9 and TRBJ1-2): DSGVTQTPKHLITATGQRVTLRCSPRSGDLSVYWYQQSLDQGLQFLIQYYNGEERAKGNILERFSAQQFPDLHSELNLSSLELGDSALYFCASSAQQGLEGYTFGSGTRLTVV.

The chain links TRBV30 to TRBJ2-7, with D perhaps TRBD1 (6 bases). This CDR3 region has 13 residues. V was shortened by 1 base and J by 6 bases, with 13 bases between the two germline ends. Germline CDR1 and CDR2: GTSNPN and SVGIG (reference sequence). The CDR3 coding sequence is TGTGCCTGGAGTGCACAGGGCGCCGGCGAGCAGTACTTC. This gives the protein CAWSAQGAGEQYF.

The V call is TRBV20-1, the J call TRBJ1-2; D is unclear. The CDR3 is 11 residues long. Trimming stripped 7 bases from V and 8 bases from J, with 14 bases between. Germline values: CDR1 DFQATT, CDR2 SNEGSKA (reference sequence). CDR3 sequence: CSVPEAWGYTF. DNA for the CDR3: TGCAGTGTTCCGGAGGCTTGGGGCTACACCTTC.

The CDR3 region has the DNA TGCGCCAGCAGCCTGGGGATCTCTAGCGGGGGCAATGAGCAGTTCTTC. This encodes CASSLGISSGGNEQFF. The V gene is TRBV4-1, the J gene TRBJ2-1, with 10 bases identical to TRBD2. The junction had 9 bases not matched to a gene; V was cut back by 4 bases and J by 6 bases. Germline assignment: CDR1 MGHRA and CDR2 YSYEKL. This CDR3 has 16 amino acids.

The chain joins TRBV28 to TRBJ1-1, with unresolved D. Trimming stripped 5 bases from V and 0 bases from J, with 19 bases between. Per the germline V gene, CDR1 is MDHEN and CDR2 is SYDVKM. This CDR3 comprises 17 residues. The DNA for the CDR3 is TGTGCCAGCAGTCCCAACCATGGAGCCCTCATGAACACTGAAGCTTTCTTT. Protein sequence: CASSPNHGALMNTEAFF.

The V and J genes are TRBV4-1 and TRBJ2-1; D might be TRBD1 (6 bases). In germline, CDR1 is MGHRA, CDR2 YSYEKL. V lost 1 base and J lost 5, with 12 bases in between. The CDR3 runs 15 residues. CDR3: CASSQATGSNNEQFF. DNA of the CDR3: TGCGCCAGCAGCCAAGCGACAGGCAGTAACAATGAGCAGTTCTTC.

V and J are TRBV4-1 and TRBJ2-7; 7 bases fit TRBD2. V shed 3 bases, J shed 0 bases, and the junction held 8 bases outside the gene matches. CDR3 length: 16 residues. Germline V gene sequence: CDR1 MGHRA, CDR2 YSYEKL. CDR3 nucleotide sequence: TGCGCCAGCAGCCAGGACTTGGGCGGGGGCTCCTACGAGCAGTACTTC. This gives the protein CASSQDLGGGSYEQYF.

The chain is built from TRBV5-1 and TRBJ1-3; 7 nucleotides match TRBD1. CDR1 is SGHRS, CDR2 YFSETQ, per germline. This CDR3 is built from 15 residues. V trimming: 2 bases; J trimming: 4 bases; junction bases outside the gene matches: 6. CDR3 loop: CASSFSTGAGNTIYF. The CDR3 DNA reads as TGCGCCAGCAGCTTTTCCACAGGGGCCGGAAACACCATATATTTT.

The DNA for the CDR3 is TGTGCCAGCACCACCCCGGTCCGACTAGCGGTCTACGAGCAGTACTTC. This encodes CASTTPVRLAVYEQYF. The chain joins TRBV28 to TRBJ2-7, with TRBD2 identical over 9 bases. V gave up 7 bases and J gave up 3 bases; unmatched junction bases: 13. The V gene's germline CDR1 is MDHEN and CDR2 SYDVKM. The CDR3 consists of 16 residues.

V usage is TRBV6-5 and J usage is TRBJ1-2; TRBD1 aligns across 11 bases. This CDR3 has 15 amino acids. Germline V gives CDR1 MNHEY, CDR2 SVGAGI. Trimming removed 5 bases from V and 5 bases from J; junction bases left unmatched: 7. CDR3 loop: CASSPGQGVFYGYTF. The CDR3 coding sequence is TGTGCCAGCAGTCCGGGACAGGGGGTTTTTTATGGCTACACCTTC.

The V gene is TRBV6-5, the J gene TRBJ1-2, with TRBD1 identical over 9 bases. The CDR3 contains 14 residues. Unmatched junction bases numbered 7, after V lost 8 bases and J lost 3 bases. Germline V CDR1 and CDR2: MNHEY, SVGAGI. DNA for the CDR3: TGTGCCAGCGGGGGGACAGGGATGGACTATGGCTACACCTTC. Translated, it gives CASGGTGMDYGYTF.

The rearrangement joins TRBV11-2 to TRBJ2-7; D ambiguous. The V gene's germline CDR1 is SGHAT and CDR2 FQNNGV. The ends were cut back, 0 bases at V and 6 bases at J, with 9 bases in the middle. The CDR3 runs to 13 residues. The CDR3 protein is CASSLDLSGEQYF. CDR3 sequence (DNA): TGTGCCAGCAGCTTAGATCTTAGTGGCGAGCAGTACTTC. Variable domain in full (rest from reference TRBV11-2 and TRBJ2-7): EAGVAQSPRYKIIEKRQSVAFWCNPISGHATLYWYQQILGQGPKLLIQFQNNGVVDDSQLPKDRFSAERLKGVDSTLKIQPAKLEDSAVYLCASSLDLSGEQYFGPGTRLTVT.

The chain carries TRBV7-2 and TRBJ2-1; 11 bases fit TRBD2. CDR3 size: 14 residues. After removal of 3 bases from V and 7 bases from J, the junction contained 2 bases not matched to a gene. Germline CDR1 is SGHTA and CDR2 is FQGNSA. CDR3 bases: TGTGCCAGCAGCTTTGCTAGCGGGGGGAATGAGCAGTTCTTC. Protein sequence: CASSFASGGNEQFF.

The chain uses TRBV6-5 and TRBJ1-3, with D unresolved. Germline V gene sequence: CDR1 MNHEY, CDR2 SVGAGI. Trimming pared 6 bases from V and 0 bases from J, leaving 9 bases between. This CDR3 spans 14 amino acids. CDR3 sequence (DNA): TGTGCCAGCAGGCATGAGGGCTCTGGAAACACCATATATTTT. Protein sequence: CASRHEGSGNTIYF.

This rearrangement joins TRBV4-3 to TRBJ2-3; 10 nucleotides align to TRBD2. Losses at the gene ends were 0 bases for V and 5 bases for J; bases not matched to a gene: 8. CDR3 length: 17 residues. Looked up from germline, CDR1 is LGHNA and CDR2 is YSLEER. The CDR3 DNA sequence: TGCGCCAGCAGCCAAGAGGCGGCTAGCGGGGGTGGAGATACGCAGTATTTT. Its translation: CASSQEAASGGGDTQYF.

The rearrangement joins TRBV2 to TRBJ1-5; the D is unclear. V was cut by 7 bases and J by 0 bases, with 16 bases left in between. The germline V gene encodes CDR1 SNHLY and CDR2 FYNNEI. CDR3 length: 16 amino acids. The chain's CDR3 is CASTPDSSYSNQPQHF. The CDR3 DNA reads as TGTGCCAGCACTCCCGACTCCAGTTATAGCAATCAGCCCCAGCATTTT.

V and J are TRBV11-2 and TRBJ2-5; 7 bases map to TRBD1. Trimming at V came to 1 base and at J to 5 bases, leaving 10 bases not matched to a gene. This CDR3 comprises 16 residues. The germline gives CDR1 SGHAT, CDR2 FQNNGV. This CDR3 reads CASSLGGGRGAETQYF. In DNA, the CDR3 is TGTGCCAGCAGCTTAGGAGGGGGCAGAGGGGCGGAGACCCAGTACTTC.

V usage is TRBV6-5 and J usage is TRBJ1-2, with TRBD1 identical over 8 bases. This CDR3 is built from 12 residues. The germline V gene has CDR1 MNHEY and CDR2 SVGAGI. The J segment lost 6 bases and the V segment lost 8 bases, leaving 5 bases of the junction unmatched. The CDR3 here is CASARDRHGYTF. CDR3 sequence (DNA): TGTGCCAGCGCCCGGGACAGGCATGGCTACACCTTC.

This chain links TRBV5-5 with TRBJ1-1; possible D gene TRBD1, 5 bases. Germline CDR1 is SGHKS and CDR2 is YYEKEE (reference sequence). The CDR3 runs 14 residues. V lost 1 base and J 4 bases, leaving 11 bases between the germline ends. The CDR3 loop reads CASSLWRGGTEAFF. The CDR3 region has the DNA TGTGCCAGCAGCTTGTGGCGGGGCGGCACTGAAGCTTTCTTT.

This chain uses TRBV28 with TRBJ1-2, with 11 bases aligning to TRBD1. The CDR3 runs to 16 residues. The V segment lost 6 bases and the J segment 3 bases; nucleotides outside the gene matches: 9. Germline CDR1 MDHEN, CDR2 SYDVKM. This chain's CDR3 is CASREGGTGGDYGYTF. The CDR3 DNA is TGTGCCAGCAGGGAAGGAGGGACAGGGGGGGACTATGGCTACACCTTC.